This TCR beta chain was identified in a study of T cell clonality in common variable immunodeficiency. Worth noting for this clone: Its antigen is not identified.

Heparinized whole blood, roughly 4.5 to 9 ml, came from each donor. The study's findings and limits: TCRbeta clonality was increased in CVID versus healthy controls. Common variable immunodeficiency TCR beta sequences reportedly had fewer deletions and N-nucleotide insertions. What drives increased CVID clonality needs T cell subpopulation sequencing.

The data were produced by immunoSEQ multiplex PCR, yet TCRdb's version contains in-frame clones alone and is incomplete. The sample has over 15,000 clones, none seen only once. This sequence was found in a human donor with common variable immunodeficiency. Source material: peripheral blood mononuclear cells.

The CDR3 DNA, read in part, is TGTGCCAGCAGCCCGCGGACTAGCGGTAGCTCCTACGAG. Its protein is CASSPRTSGSSYE. The full CDR3 is CASSPRTSGSSYEQYF. The V call is TRBV7-6, the J call TRBJ2-7, with 10 bases identical to TRBD2. The read ends 3 residues early relative to the CDR3; the germline J gene fills the gap. Trimming took 5 bases from V and 0 from J; bases not matched to a gene: 7. Germline-derived CDR1 and CDR2 are SGHVS and FNYEAQ. This CDR3 region has 16 residues.